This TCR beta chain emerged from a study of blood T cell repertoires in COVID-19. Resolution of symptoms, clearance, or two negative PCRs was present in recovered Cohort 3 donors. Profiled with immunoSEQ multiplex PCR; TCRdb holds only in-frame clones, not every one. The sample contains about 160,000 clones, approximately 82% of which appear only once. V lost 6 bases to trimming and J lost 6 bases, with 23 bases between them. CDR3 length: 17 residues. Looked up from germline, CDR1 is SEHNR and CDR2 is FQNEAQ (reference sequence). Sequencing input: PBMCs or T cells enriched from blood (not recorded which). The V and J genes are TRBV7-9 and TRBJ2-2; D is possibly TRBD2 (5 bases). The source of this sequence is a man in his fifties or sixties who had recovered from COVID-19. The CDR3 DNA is TGTGCCAGCAGGGTGGTTGGAGGAGCCACCCGACCCGGGGAGCTGTTTTTT. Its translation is CASRVVGGATRPGELFF.